This TCR beta chain stems from a study of T cell responses to AZD1222 COVID-19 vaccine. General observations from the study: Spike was spanned by vaccine-associated CD4 TCRs, with dominance at 160-218 and 743-854. Donor demographics were predominantly white British with a female majority; clonal diversity may be underestimated. Two doses of AZD1222 preceded a rise in Spike-specific TCR breadth and depth.

As for this clone: As yet, its antigen is unknown.

Germline V gene sequence: CDR1 SGHTA, CDR2 FQGTGA. CDR3 length equals 15 residues. Trimming at V came to 5 bases and at J to 2 bases, leaving 5 bases not matched to a gene. Pooling was applied to second doses at about 4 or about 12 weeks. Here immunoSEQ multiplex PCR was the method, and the copy in TCRdb shows in-frame clones only, minus some. This table holds 98,000 or so clones, about four fifths found once. The sample here was peripheral blood, taken 28 days after the second AZD1222 dose. This clonotype was obtained from an adult who received the AZD1222 COVID-19 vaccine. The rearrangement uses TRBV7-3 and TRBJ2-1, with 8 positions matching TRBD2. The CDR3 reads CASSRSGGAYNEQFF. The DNA of the CDR3 is TGTGCCAGCAGCCGCAGCGGGGGAGCCTACAATGAGCAGTTCTTC.